These T cell receptor beta chains were read from a single sample in a study of shared clonotypes between healthy human individuals. Sequenced by immunoSEQ multiplex PCR; TCRdb stores in-frame clones only, minus some. The sample yields about 600,000 clones, around 97% seen once. The specimen was naive CD4+ T cells sorted from blood. All receptors derive from a woman aged 25 to 39 in good health. Both conserved end residues are part of each CDR3. A D gene is named only where the DNA matches it firmly. Part of the rows lack a size; the others show once, few, many or a class for expanded clones.

NA,TRBV6-5,NA,TRBJ1-2,CASSPGTRSYGYTF,TGTGCCAGCAGCCCCGGGACACGAAGCTATGGCTACACCTTC
NA,TRBV19,NA,TRBJ2-7,CASSQQPSEGYEQYF,TGTGCCAGTAGTCAACAGCCCTCGGAGGGCTACGAGCAGTACTTC
NA,TRBV27,once,TRBJ2-1,CASTDRPSVYNEQFF,TGTGCCAGCACAGACAGGCCTTCGGTTTACAATGAGCAGTTCTTC
NA,TRBV11-2,NA,TRBJ2-7,CASSLSGYEQYF,TGTGCCAGCAGCTTAAGTGGCTACGAGCAGTACTTC
TRBD1,TRBV4-1,NA,TRBJ2-7,CASSQPRPQATGTVIIEQYF,TGCGCCAGCAGCCAACCAAGGCCCCAGGCTACCGGGACAGTCATCATCGAGCAGTACTTC
NA,TRBV2,NA,TRBJ1-2,CASSEMRQGYGYTF,TGTGCCAGCAGTGAAATGCGGCAAGGCTATGGCTACACCTTC
NA,TRBV6-5,NA,TRBJ2-3,CASSSTEPTDTQYF,TGTGCCAGCAGTTCGACAGAGCCCACAGATACGCAGTATTTT
NA,TRBV7-8,NA,TRBJ2-7,CASSLGSSIEQYF,TGTGCCAGCAGCTTAGGGTCCTCGATCGAGCAGTACTTC
NA,TRBV6-5,NA,TRBJ1-1,CASSLQEGMNTEAFF,TGTGCCAGCAGTTTGCAAGAAGGAATGAACACTGAAGCTTTCTTT
NA,TRBV5-1,NA,TRBJ2-1,CASSLGDLDEQFF,TGCGCCAGCAGCTTGGGGGACTTAGATGAGCAGTTCTTC
TRBD2,TRBV9,NA,TRBJ2-1,CASSVASGGYNEQFF,TGTGCCAGCAGCGTAGCTAGCGGAGGTTACAATGAGCAGTTCTTC
TRBD2,TRBV28,NA,TRBJ2-5,CASSSPPGGQETQYF,TGTGCCAGCAGTTCCCCCCCGGGGGGACAAGAGACCCAGTACTTC
NA,TRBV5-1,NA,TRBJ1-1,CASSSRASTGNTEAFF,TGCGCCAGCAGCTCGAGGGCCTCGACAGGGAACACTGAAGCTTTCTTT
TRBD1,TRBV25-1,NA,TRBJ1-4,CASSEQQGVGEKLFF,TGTGCCAGCAGTGAACAACAGGGGGTTGGGGAAAAACTGTTTTTT
NA,TRBV2,NA,TRBJ1-5,CASRKNDGGYQPQHF,TGTGCCAGCAGAAAAAACGATGGGGGTTATCAGCCCCAGCATTTT
NA,TRBV2,NA,TRBJ2-7,CASRRTAGYEQYF,TGTGCCAGCCGACGGACGGCAGGGTACGAGCAGTACTTC
NA,TRBV2,NA,TRBJ1-3,CASSERLAGTGNTIYF,TGTGCCAGCAGTGAAAGGTTGGCAGGGACTGGAAACACCATATATTTT
TRBD2,TRBV11-1,NA,TRBJ2-1,CASSLVSGGSNEQFF,TGTGCCAGCAGCTTAGTTAGCGGGGGATCCAATGAGCAGTTCTTC
NA,TRBV19,NA,TRBJ1-1,CASRENTEAFF,TGTGCCAGTAGGGAGAACACTGAAGCTTTCTTT
NA,TRBV19,NA,TRBJ2-2,CASSQRNPNTGELFF,TGTGCCAGTAGTCAGCGGAACCCGAACACCGGGGAGCTGTTTTTT
NA,TRBV7-2,once,TRBJ2-5,CASSFQTGGETQYF,TGTGCCAGCAGCTTCCAGACAGGCGGCGAGACCCAGTACTTC
NA,TRBV28,NA,TRBJ2-7,CATGGNEQYF,TGTGCCACCGGTGGTAATGAGCAGTACTTC
NA,TRBV25-1,NA,TRBJ2-5,CASSLILTGGETQYF,TGTGCCAGCAGTCTTATCTTGACTGGGGGAGAGACCCAGTACTTC
TRBD1,TRBV7-2,NA,TRBJ1-1,CASSRTPGQTNTEAFF,TGTGCCAGCAGCCGAACCCCGGGACAGACTAACACTGAAGCTTTCTTT
NA,TRBV19,once,TRBJ2-5,CASSKGETQYF,TGTGCCAGTAGTAAGGGGGAGACCCAGTACTTC
TRBD2,TRBV14,NA,TRBJ2-1,CASSQGLAGSNEQFF,TGTGCCAGCAGCCAAGGACTAGCGGGGAGCAATGAGCAGTTCTTC
TRBD1,TRBV27,NA,TRBJ2-7,CASSFRGPGPGQGIYEQYF,TGTGCCAGCAGTTTCCGGGGACCGGGACCGGGACAGGGGATATACGAGCAGTACTTC
TRBD1,TRBV6-1,NA,TRBJ2-4,CASSLRTGEANIQYF,TGTGCCAGCAGTCTCCGGACAGGGGAAGCAAACATTCAGTACTTC